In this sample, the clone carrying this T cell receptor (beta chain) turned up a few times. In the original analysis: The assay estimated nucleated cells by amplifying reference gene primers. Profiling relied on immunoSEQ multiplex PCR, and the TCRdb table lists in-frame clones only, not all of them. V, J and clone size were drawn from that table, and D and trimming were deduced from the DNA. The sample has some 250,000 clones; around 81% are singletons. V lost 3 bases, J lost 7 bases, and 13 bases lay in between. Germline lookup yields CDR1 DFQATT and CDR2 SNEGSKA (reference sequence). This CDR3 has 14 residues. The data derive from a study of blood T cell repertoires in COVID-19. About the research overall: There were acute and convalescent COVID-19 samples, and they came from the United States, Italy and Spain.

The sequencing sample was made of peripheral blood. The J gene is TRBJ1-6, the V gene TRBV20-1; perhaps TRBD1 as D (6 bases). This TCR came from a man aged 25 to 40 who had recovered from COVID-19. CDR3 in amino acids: CSASTPGENSPLHF. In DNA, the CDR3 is TGCAGTGCTAGTACCCCAGGGGAAAATTCACCCCTCCACTTT.